A selection of T cell receptor beta chains follows, all from one sample in a study of control samples from healthy donors and cancer patients. The table came from immunoSEQ multiplex PCR; TCRdb's copy has only in-frame clones and leaves some out. The sample has about 160,000 clones; approximately 94% are singletons. The sample comprised blood. These receptors were collected from a woman aged 40 to 50 in good health. Each CDR3 is given without its conserved first and last residue.

j_call v_call cdr3_aa
TRBJ1-2 TRBV6-2/TRBV6-3 ASSYSGVKGFTYGYT
TRBJ1-4 TRBV19 ASSPGGAWGEKLF
TRBJ2-3 TRBV7-2 ASSLAGVGTDTQY
TRBJ1-5 TRBV27 ASSSHRANQPQH
TRBJ2-5 TRBV7-8 ASRTSGTETQY
TRBJ1-5 TRBV4-2 ASSQGTFDGNQPQH
TRBJ2-3 TRBV7-9 ASSLTGSTDTQY
TRBJ1-2 TRBV7-2 ASSLHQVSGYT
TRBJ1-2 TRBV19 ASKSRGQQLYGYT
TRBJ1-1 TRBV11-2 ASSLGGGNTEAF
TRBJ2-7 TRBV4-1 ASSQDRGDSYEQY
TRBJ1-1 TRBV9 ASSAGGNTEAF
TRBJ2-3 TRBV7-2 ASRTGLAGEY
TRBJ1-1 TRBV3-1/TRBV3-2 ASTEAALGTEAF
TRBJ2-5 TRBV11-2 ASSLDGLAEPRGETQY
TRBJ2-7 TRBV29-1 SVVKGYEQY
TRBJ1-1 TRBV6-5 ASSYSTAGRAF
TRBJ1-3 TRBV19 ASISLFPTGRNTIY
TRBJ1-4 TRBV28 ASSTAGTGRREKLF
TRBJ1-5 TRBV6-6 ASSYLQTRAQPQH
TRBJ1-5 TRBV19 ASSIRDREADQPQH
TRBJ2-7 TRBV5-1 ASSPGTYEQY
TRBJ2-2 TRBV11-3 ASSLGVSAGVTGELF
TRBJ2-1 TRBV10-3 AISEREGLGNEQF
TRBJ2-2 TRBV4-3 ASSQGGAAGELF
TRBJ2-7 TRBV5-1 ASSTTSRGSYEQY